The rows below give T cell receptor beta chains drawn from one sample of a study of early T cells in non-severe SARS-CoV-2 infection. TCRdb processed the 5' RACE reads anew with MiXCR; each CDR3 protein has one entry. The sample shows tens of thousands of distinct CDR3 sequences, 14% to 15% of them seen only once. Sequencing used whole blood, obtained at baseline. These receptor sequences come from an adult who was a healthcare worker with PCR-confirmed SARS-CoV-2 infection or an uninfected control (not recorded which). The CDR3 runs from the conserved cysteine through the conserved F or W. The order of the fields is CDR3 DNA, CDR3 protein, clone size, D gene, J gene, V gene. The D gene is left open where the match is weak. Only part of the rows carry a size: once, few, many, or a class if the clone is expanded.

TGTGCCAGCAGCCTACCCAGACTAGCGGGAGAAAGGGAGCAGTTCTTC,CASSLPRLAGEREQFF,few,TRBD2,TRBJ2-1,TRBV3-1
TGCAGCGGCCGAACGGGCGGAGAAAAACTGTTTTTT,CSGRTGGEKLFF,few,.,TRBJ1-4,TRBV29-1
TGTGCCAGCAGCAGGGTAAACAACGAGCAGTACTTC,CASSRVNNEQYF,.,.,TRBJ2-7,TRBV7-9
TGTGCCAGCTCTGAGGGATACACCGGGGAGCTGTTTTTT,CASSEGYTGELFF,few,.,TRBJ2-2,TRBV6-1
TGTGCCAGCTCACCTCCGGAGGGCACAGATACGCAGTATTTT,CASSPPEGTDTQYF,few,.,TRBJ2-3,TRBV18
TGTGCCAGCAGACCTCTGACAAGGAGCAATCAGCCCCAGCATTTT,CASRPLTRSNQPQHF,many,.,TRBJ1-5,TRBV27
TGCAGCGTTGAGGAGGGTACAGATACGCAGTATTTT,CSVEEGTDTQYF,few,.,TRBJ2-3,TRBV29-1
TGCAGCGTTGAAGAGGGAGAAAACATTCAGTACTTC,CSVEEGENIQYF,few,.,TRBJ2-4,TRBV29-1
TGCAGTGCTACGCCTGGAGGGATTGGGAATCAGCCCCAGCATTTT,CSATPGGIGNQPQHF,few,.,TRBJ1-5,TRBV20-1
TGCAGTGCCATAACAGGGTTGGGCTATGGCTACACCTTC,CSAITGLGYGYTF,few,.,TRBJ1-2,TRBV20-1
TGCGCCAGCAGTGAGATGGGTTACGAGCAGTACTTC,CASSEMGYEQYF,.,.,TRBJ2-7,TRBV10-1
TGTGCCTGCCATTACAGTGCAACTAATGAAAAACTGTTTTTT,CACHYSATNEKLFF,many,.,TRBJ1-4,TRBV30
TGTGCCAGCAGTGATGGGACAGGGTCCTACAATGAGCAGTTCTTC,CASSDGTGSYNEQFF,few,TRBD1,TRBJ2-1,TRBV2
TGTGCCAGCAGTCTTTACCGACTAGCGGGAGAAGAGCAGTACTTC,CASSLYRLAGEEQYF,many,TRBD2,TRBJ2-7,TRBV12-3/TRBV12-4
TGTGCCAGCAGTTTACTCCCTATTTTGGGAAGCTCCTACGAGCAGTACTTC,CASSLLPILGSSYEQYF,many,.,TRBJ2-7,TRBV28
TGTGCCAGCAGTTTATCCGTGGTTGGTGAAGCTTTCTTT,CASSLSVVGEAFF,.,.,TRBJ1-1,TRBV12-3/TRBV12-4
TGTGCCAGCAGTCCTGGACAGGGTGCAGATACGCAGTATTTT,CASSPGQGADTQYF,few,TRBD1,TRBJ2-3,TRBV5-5
TGTGCCAGCAGTGAAGTCTTTGGGTCGTACCAAGAGACCCAGTACTTC,CASSEVFGSYQETQYF,.,.,TRBJ2-5,TRBV6-1
TGTGCCAGCAGCGCCGGAGGGATGGCCAGTTCACCCCTCCACTTT,CASSAGGMASSPLHF,few,.,TRBJ1-6,TRBV9
TGTGCCAGCAGTTTTTGGCGGGTTAGCGGGATTTACAATGAGCAGTTCTTC,CASSFWRVSGIYNEQFF,.,TRBD2,TRBJ2-1,TRBV12-3/TRBV12-4
TGTGCCAGCAGCGCCCCCGGACAGTACGTGCAGTACTTC,CASSAPGQYVQYF,.,.,TRBJ2-7,TRBV7-8
TGTGCCAGCACCGTGGACAGTACCTACGAGCAGTACTTC,CASTVDSTYEQYF,many,.,TRBJ2-7,TRBV2
TGCAGTGCAGGAACAGGGGGCTCCTACGAGCAGTACTTC,CSAGTGGSYEQYF,few,TRBD1,TRBJ2-7,TRBV20-1
TGTGCCAGTAGTATCGGTACCGGGACAGGGGGCGCAGATACGCAGTATTTT,CASSIGTGTGGADTQYF,many,TRBD1,TRBJ2-3,TRBV19
TGTGCCATCTCAGAGGGCACAGATACGCAGTATTTT,CAISEGTDTQYF,.,.,TRBJ2-3,TRBV28
TGTGCCAGCAGTTTAAACCCTGCCTACGAGCAGTACTTC,CASSLNPAYEQYF,.,.,TRBJ2-7,TRBV28
TGTGCCAGCAGCTTAGGGGCGACAGTTCTTTACGAGCAGTACTTC,CASSLGATVLYEQYF,.,.,TRBJ2-7,TRBV11-2
TGTGCCAGCTCTCCGATGGGACAGGCTAGCACAGATACGCAGTATTTT,CASSPMGQASTDTQYF,.,TRBD1,TRBJ2-3,TRBV18
TGTGCAAGTCGCCGGAGGAGGCTGGATTTT,CASRRRRLDF,.,.,TRBJ1-5,TRBV12-2
TGTGCCAGCAGTTCCAGGGACAGATACAATGAGCAGTTCTTC,CASSSRDRYNEQFF,few,TRBD1,TRBJ2-1,TRBV28
TGTGCCAGCAGTGACAGGGGGCTTAAAGCTTGGAATGAGCAGTTCTTC,CASSDRGLKAWNEQFF,.,TRBD1,TRBJ2-1,TRBV6-1
TGTGCCACCAGCGAGCATACAGGGGTTCCCTACAATGAGCAGTTCTTC,CATSEHTGVPYNEQFF,.,TRBD1,TRBJ2-1,TRBV15
TGTGCCAGCACCGGGACTTCCCAAGAGACCCAGTACTTC,CASTGTSQETQYF,.,.,TRBJ2-5,TRBV2
TGTGCCAGCAACAGGGGGGGATACACGAACACCGGGGAGCTGTTTTTT,CASNRGGYTNTGELFF,.,.,TRBJ2-2,TRBV6-6
TGTGCCAGCTCACCCGGGACCGATAACTATGGCTACACCTTC,CASSPGTDNYGYTF,.,.,TRBJ1-2,TRBV18
TGTGCCAGCAGGCGGACAGGGGATTCACCCCTCCACTTT,CASRRTGDSPLHF,few,TRBD1,TRBJ1-6,TRBV7-9
TGTGTCAGCTCACCGTCCCGGGACAGGGAACGGCAGTTCTTC,CVSSPSRDRERQFF,few,TRBD1,TRBJ2-1,TRBV18
TGTGCCACCAGTGTTGGTAACGGCAACCAAGAGACCCAGTACTTC,CATSVGNGNQETQYF,.,.,TRBJ2-5,TRBV24-1
TGTGCCAGCAGTTACAGACAGGGGGGACATCAGCCCCAGCATTTT,CASSYRQGGHQPQHF,few,TRBD1,TRBJ1-5,TRBV6-6
TGTGCCAGCAGTTTGGGGCCGGGACCGATCTATGGCTACACCTTC,CASSLGPGPIYGYTF,few,.,TRBJ1-2,TRBV28
TGTGCCAGCAGCTCTAGAGGGGGCGGAAATGAGCATTTCTTC,CASSSRGGGNEHFF,.,TRBD1,TRBJ2-1,TRBV7-9
TGCGCCAGCAGCTTGGCCGACGGTATGAACACTGAAGCTTTCTTT,CASSLADGMNTEAFF,.,.,TRBJ1-1,TRBV5-1
TGTGCCAGCAGCTTAGGGGACAGGGGTTACACTGAAGCTTTCTTT,CASSLGDRGYTEAFF,.,TRBD1,TRBJ1-1,TRBV7-9
TGTGCCAGCAGCCCCGGACGGCCCGCGGAGTTCTTC,CASSPGRPAEFF,few,.,TRBJ2-1,TRBV5-8
TGTGCCAGCAGAGACCGGGACAGGACGCCCTACGAGCAGTACTTC,CASRDRDRTPYEQYF,.,TRBD1,TRBJ2-7,TRBV6-1
TGTGCCAGCACCCTTAGAACAGGGGGCAGTATGTACGAGCAGTACTTC,CASTLRTGGSMYEQYF,few,TRBD1,TRBJ2-7,TRBV3-1
TGTGCTAGCAGCGCGAGCGGACTAGTTGCGGAGACCCAGTACTTC,CASSASGLVAETQYF,.,TRBD2,TRBJ2-5,TRBV7-7
TGTGCCAGTAGTGGAAGGACTAGCGGGGTGGACAATGAGCAGTTCTTC,CASSGRTSGVDNEQFF,many,TRBD2,TRBJ2-1,TRBV19
TGTGCCAGCGGGTATTCCTCTGGAAACACCATATATTTT,CASGYSSGNTIYF,few,.,TRBJ1-3,TRBV7-9
TGCAGCGTTTTAATCGGGACTCCAGCAGGGAACGAGCAGTACTTC,CSVLIGTPAGNEQYF,.,.,TRBJ2-7,TRBV29-1
TGTGCCAGCAGCTTATGGGCTAGCCCTAACAATGAGCAGTTCTTC,CASSLWASPNNEQFF,.,.,TRBJ2-1,TRBV7-2
TGTGCCAGCAGTGAATCGCTAGCGGGGATCAACGAGCAGTACTTC,CASSESLAGINEQYF,few,TRBD2,TRBJ2-7,TRBV6-1
TGCGCCAGCAGTTTCCTCCAGGGGGCGACAGATACGCAGTATTTT,CASSFLQGATDTQYF,.,TRBD1,TRBJ2-3,TRBV5-1
TGTGCCAGCAGCCCCCGATCGACAGGGGCATCCGAGCAGTACTTC,CASSPRSTGASEQYF,.,TRBD1,TRBJ2-7,TRBV3-1
TGCAGTGCTAGAGAAACAGGGGTGAACACTGAAGCTTTCTTT,CSARETGVNTEAFF,many,TRBD1,TRBJ1-1,TRBV20-1
TGTGCCTCCAGCGCAGTTTTGAGGGTTGAAGCTTTCTTT,CASSAVLRVEAFF,.,.,TRBJ1-1,TRBV2
TGTGCCAGCAGCCCGGTTCTGTGGACTAGCGGGGTTCCCACCGGGGAGCTGTTTTTT,CASSPVLWTSGVPTGELFF,.,TRBD2,TRBJ2-2,TRBV7-9
TGTGCCAGTAAAGAGCCGGGACAGGGGAACGAGCAGTACTTC,CASKEPGQGNEQYF,many,TRBD1,TRBJ2-7,TRBV10-3